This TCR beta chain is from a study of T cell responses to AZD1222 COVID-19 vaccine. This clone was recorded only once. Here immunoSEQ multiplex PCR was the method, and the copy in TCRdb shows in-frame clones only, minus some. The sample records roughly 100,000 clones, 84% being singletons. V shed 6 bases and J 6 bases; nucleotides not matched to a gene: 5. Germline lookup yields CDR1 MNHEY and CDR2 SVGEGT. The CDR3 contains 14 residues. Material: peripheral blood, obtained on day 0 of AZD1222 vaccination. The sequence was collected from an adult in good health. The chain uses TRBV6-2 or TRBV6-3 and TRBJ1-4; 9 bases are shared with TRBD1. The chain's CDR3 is CASSTGTGYEKLFF. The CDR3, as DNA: TGTGCCAGCAGCACCGGGACAGGGTATGAAAAACTGTTTTTT.